Ten or more counts support the clone carrying this TCR beta chain. The data were taken from a study of chronic HIV infection and antiretroviral therapy. TCRdb redid the calling of the 5' RACE reads with MiXCR, one entry per CDR3 protein. In the table there are around 30,000 distinct CDR3 sequences, about 9.6% of which are singletons. The sequencing sample was made of peripheral blood. This TCR was sampled from an adult who had HIV and had not received antiretroviral therapy, or was an uninfected healthy control (not recorded which).

As DNA, the CDR3 is TGTGCCATCGCCGCCACGGGGACTAACACTGAAGCTTTCTTT. Its translation: CAIAATGTNTEAFF. The V and J genes are TRBV10-3 and TRBJ1-1; a possible D gene is TRBD1 (5 bases). This CDR3 is built from 14 residues. Germline values: CDR1 ENHRY, CDR2 SYGVKD. V was pared by 8 bases and J by 2 bases, with 15 bases between.